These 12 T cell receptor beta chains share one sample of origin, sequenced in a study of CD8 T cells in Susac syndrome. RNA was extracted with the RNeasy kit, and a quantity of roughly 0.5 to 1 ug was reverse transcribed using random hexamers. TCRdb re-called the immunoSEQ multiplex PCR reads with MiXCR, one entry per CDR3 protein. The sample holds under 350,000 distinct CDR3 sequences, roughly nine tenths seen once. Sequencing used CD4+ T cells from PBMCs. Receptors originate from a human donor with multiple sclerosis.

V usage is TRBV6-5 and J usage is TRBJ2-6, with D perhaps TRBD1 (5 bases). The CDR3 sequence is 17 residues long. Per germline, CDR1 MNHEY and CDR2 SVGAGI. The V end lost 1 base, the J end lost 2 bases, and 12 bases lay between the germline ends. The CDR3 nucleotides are TGTGCCAGCAGTTACTTCTCAGACAGCACTGGGGCCAACGTCCTGACTTTC. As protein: CASSYFSDSTGANVLTF.

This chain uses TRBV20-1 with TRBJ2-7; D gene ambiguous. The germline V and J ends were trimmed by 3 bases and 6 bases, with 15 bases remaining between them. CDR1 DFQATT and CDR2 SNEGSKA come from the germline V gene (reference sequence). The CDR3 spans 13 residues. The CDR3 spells CSASRVSVGEQYF. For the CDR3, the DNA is TGCAGTGCTAGTAGGGTATCCGTCGGCGAGCAGTACTTC.

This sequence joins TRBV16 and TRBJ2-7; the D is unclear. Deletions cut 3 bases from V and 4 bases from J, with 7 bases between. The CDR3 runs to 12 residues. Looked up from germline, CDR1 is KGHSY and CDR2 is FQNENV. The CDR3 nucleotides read TGTGCCAGCAGCCACCGTGGGTACGAGCAGTACTTC. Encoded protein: CASSHRGYEQYF.

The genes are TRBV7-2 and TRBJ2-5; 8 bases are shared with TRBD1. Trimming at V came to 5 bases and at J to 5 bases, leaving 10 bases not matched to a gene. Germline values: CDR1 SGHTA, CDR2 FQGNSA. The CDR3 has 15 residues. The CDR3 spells CASSARQGMGETQYF. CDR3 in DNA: TGTGCCAGCAGCGCCCGACAGGGGATGGGGGAGACCCAGTACTTC. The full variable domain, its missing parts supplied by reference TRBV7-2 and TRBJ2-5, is GAGVSQSPSNKVTEKGKDVELRCDPISGHTALYWYRQSLGQGLEFLIYFQGNSAPDKSGLPSDRFSAERTGGSVSTLTIQRTQQEDSAVYLCASSARQGMGETQYFGPGTRLLVL.

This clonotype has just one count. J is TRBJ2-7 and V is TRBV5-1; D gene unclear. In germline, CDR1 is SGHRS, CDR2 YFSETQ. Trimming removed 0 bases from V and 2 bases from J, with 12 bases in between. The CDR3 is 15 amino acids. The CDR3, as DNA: TGCGCCAGCAGCTTGGGGGCTACTGGGGCCTACGAGCAGTACTTC. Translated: CASSLGATGAYEQYF.

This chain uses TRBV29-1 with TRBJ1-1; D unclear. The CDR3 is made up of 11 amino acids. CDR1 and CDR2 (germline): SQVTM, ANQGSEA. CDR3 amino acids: CSVRANTEAFF. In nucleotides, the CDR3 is TGCTCGGTTCGGGCGAACACTGAAGCTTTCTTT.

CDR3 nucleotides: TGCAGTGCTAGCGTCTCTCTAGCGCGCGGTAGGTCCTACAATGAGCAGTTCTTC. It translates to CSASVSLARGRSYNEQFF. J is TRBJ2-1 and V is TRBV20-1, with D possibly TRBD2 on 6 matching bases. V lost 3 bases and J lost 1, with 22 bases in between. This CDR3 region has 18 residues. Germline values: CDR1 DFQATT, CDR2 SNEGSKA (reference sequence).

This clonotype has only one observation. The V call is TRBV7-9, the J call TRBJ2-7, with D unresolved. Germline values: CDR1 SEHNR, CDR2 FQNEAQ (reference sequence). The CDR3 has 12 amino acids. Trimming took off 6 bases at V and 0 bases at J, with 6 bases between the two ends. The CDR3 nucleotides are TGTGCCAGCAGACGCAACTCCTACGAGCAGTACTTC. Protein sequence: CASRRNSYEQYF. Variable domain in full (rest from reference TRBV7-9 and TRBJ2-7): DTGVSQNPRHKITKRGQNVTFRCDPISEHNRLYWYRQTLGQGPEFLTYFQNEAQLEKSRLLSDRFSAERPKGSFSTLEIQRTEQGDSAMYLCASRRNSYEQYFGPGTRLTVT.

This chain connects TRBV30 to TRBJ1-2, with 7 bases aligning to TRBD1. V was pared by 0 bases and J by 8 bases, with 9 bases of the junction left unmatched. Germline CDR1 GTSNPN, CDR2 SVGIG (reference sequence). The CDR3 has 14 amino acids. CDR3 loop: CAWSVGPGGGGYTF. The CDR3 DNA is TGTGCCTGGAGTGTAGGGCCAGGGGGGGGAGGCTACACCTTC.

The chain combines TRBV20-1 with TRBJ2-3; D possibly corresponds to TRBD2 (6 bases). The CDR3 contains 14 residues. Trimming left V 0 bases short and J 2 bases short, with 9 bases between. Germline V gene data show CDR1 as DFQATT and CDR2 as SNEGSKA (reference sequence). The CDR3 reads CSARETGVTDTQYF. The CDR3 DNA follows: TGCAGTGCTAGAGAAACGGGAGTCACAGATACGCAGTATTTT.

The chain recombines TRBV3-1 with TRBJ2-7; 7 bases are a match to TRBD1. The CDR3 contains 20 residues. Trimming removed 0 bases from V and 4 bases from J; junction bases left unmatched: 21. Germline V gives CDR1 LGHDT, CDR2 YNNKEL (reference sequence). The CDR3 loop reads CASSQDFGNRGSRRPYEQYF. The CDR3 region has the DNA TGTGCCAGCAGCCAAGATTTTGGGAACAGGGGATCAAGAAGGCCGTACGAGCAGTACTTC.

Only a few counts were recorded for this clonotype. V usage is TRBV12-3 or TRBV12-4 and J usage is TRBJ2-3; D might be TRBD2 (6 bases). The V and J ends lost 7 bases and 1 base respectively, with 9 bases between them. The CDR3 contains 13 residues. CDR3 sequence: CASKRAGTDTQYF. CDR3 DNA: TGTGCCAGCAAGCGGGCCGGCACAGATACGCAGTATTTT.